This TCR beta chain appears in the sequencing data of a study of human T cells and chemical hapten exposure. With regard to this clonotype: No antigen is known for it.

J was trimmed by 4 bases and V by 0 bases; bases with no gene match: 3. CDR3 length: 15 residues. Specified time point: pre-sensitization, week 0. Treatment here: therapeutic diphenylcyclopropenone sensitization with weekly scalp DPC. Investigators collected blood before applying each patch test. Unfractionated whole blood yielded total RNA. Notes on the study in general: There were significantly more large CDR3 similarity clusters among expanded TCRs than among controls.

A single record per CDR3 protein comes from TCRdb applying MiXCR to the RACE reads. This table holds roughly 100,000 distinct CDR3 sequences, 8% to 10% found once. Material: whole blood, obtained in connection with sensitization to the hapten diphenylcyclopropenone (DPC). The chain joins TRBV23-1 to TRBJ2-1; 7 nucleotides align to TRBD1. Being an ORF, TRBV23-1 has a function that is uncertain. This clonotype was obtained from a woman aged 40 to 50 with alopecia areata. Some clones in this sample may be carry-over from other donors' samples. This CDR3 reads CASSQSRTGYNEQFF. The CDR3 coding sequence is TGCGCCAGCAGTCAATCGCGGACAGGTTACAATGAGCAGTTCTTC.